The clone carrying this T cell receptor (beta chain) has ten or more counts. Its antigen remains unidentified. This specimen comes from a study of early T cells in non-severe SARS-CoV-2 infection. Study-wide results and caveats: The matching step, a VDJdb search, favored anti-spike CD8 responses and missed private and CD4 specificities.

Trimming shortened V by 2 bases and J by 0 bases, and 7 bases separated the two germline ends. Germline V lookup: CDR1 SQVTM, CDR2 ANQGSEA. This CDR3 contains 13 residues. Researchers attached unique molecular identifiers to individual cDNA molecules. A single record per CDR3 protein comes from TCRdb applying MiXCR to the 5' RACE reads. Counted here are approximately 30,000 distinct CDR3 sequences, approximately 4.3% occurring once; the ten biggest clones make up around an eighth. The sequence derives from an adult who was a healthcare worker with PCR-confirmed SARS-CoV-2 infection or an uninfected control (not recorded which). This sequence joins TRBV29-1 and TRBJ1-1, with D possibly being TRBD1 (5 bases). The sample taken for sequencing was whole blood. This chain's CDR3 is CSVETGLNTEAFF. The CDR3 bases are TGCAGCGTTGAAACAGGCTTGAACACTGAAGCTTTCTTT.